The present T cell receptor beta chain was sequenced within a study of cytomegalovirus exposure and HLA in healthy donors. Study-wide results and caveats: Presence/absence analyses supposed approximately even sequencing depth among donors. Association of a missense DCLRE1C variant with TCR beta V- and J-gene trimming was reported in a later analysis. Fewer N-insertions than the roughly 630-donor mean were reportedly shown by an Asian-associated ancestry cluster in a later analysis.

Amplification used 60 Vbeta primers and 13 Jbeta primers. TCRdb's copy holds only in-frame clones and misses some; the assay was immunoSEQ multiplex PCR. The data contain approximately 150,000 clones, approximately 80% of them singletons. The V gene's germline CDR1 is MGHDK and CDR2 SYGVNS. The CDR3 is 13 residues long. Trimming stripped 4 bases from V and 8 bases from J, with 14 bases between. Comment on this clone: Its cognate antigen is unknown.

V and J are TRBV25-1 and TRBJ1-1; D remains unclear. Sample: PBMCs. The TCR sequence derives from a woman in her 30s in good health and CMV-seropositive. The CDR3, as DNA: TGTGCCAGCAGTGCCCTCCCGGTCTCCGAAGCTTTCTTT. Protein product: CASSALPVSEAFF.